This TCR beta chain was captured in a study of T cells after yellow fever vaccination. Template switching with 5'RACE generated the TCR cDNA and added a universal primer site and UMIs. TCRdb called the 5' RACE reads again in MiXCR, with one record for every CDR3 protein. The sample includes about 350,000 distinct CDR3 sequences, roughly an eighth seen only once; the top ten take 3.2%. Germline CDR1 and CDR2: SGHAT and FQNNGV. The CDR3 length is 17 residues. V was pared by 5 bases and J by 5 bases, with 24 bases between. The chain couples TRBV11-2 to TRBJ2-5, with D possibly being TRBD2 (7 bases). The sample here was CD4+ T cells sorted from PBMCs, taken 15 days after the yellow fever booster vaccination. This clonotype was obtained from a man aged 18 to 29 who received the YFV17D yellow fever vaccine. CDR3 DNA: TGTGCCAGCAGCCGACGAGGTGGCAGGGGAGGGTTGGAGACCCAGTACTTC. This gives the protein CASSRRGGRGGLETQYF.